A single sample gave rise to the 20 T cell receptor beta chains below, sequenced in a study of T-cell memory formation after mild COVID-19. TCRdb used MiXCR to reprocess the 5' RACE reads, holding one entry per CDR3 protein. The sample consists of 450,000 to 650,000 distinct CDR3 sequences, about 20% of them appearing once. Sequencing was carried out using PBMCs or a T cell subset sorted from them (not recorded which). The source of these receptors is an adult woman who had mild COVID-19 (a few samples of this study predate the infection). Cell type and time point are not known.

There are many counts of this clonotype. The CDR3 nucleotides are TGTGCCAGCAGCTCCCGCGACAGCAGCTCCTACGAGCAGTACTTC. This gives the protein CASSSRDSSSYEQYF. V is TRBV9 and J is TRBJ2-7; TRBD1 might be the D (5 bases). CDR3 length: 15 residues. Germline-derived CDR1 and CDR2 are SGDLS and YYNGEE. V gave up 4 bases and J gave up 0 bases, with 14 bases separating them. The variable domain in full, completed from reference TRBV9 and TRBJ2-7, reads DSGVTQTPKHLITATGQRVTLRCSPRSGDLSVYWYQQSLDQGLQFLIQYYNGEERAKGNILERFSAQQFPDLHSELNLSSLELGDSALYFCASSSRDSSSYEQYFGPGTRLTVT.

In its sample, this clonotype was seen a few times. The J gene is TRBJ1-4, the V gene TRBV7-9; D is undetermined. CDR3 length: 11 amino acids. The V end was cut by 5 bases, the J end by 8 bases, with 6 bases between. Germline CDR1 reads SEHNR; CDR2 reads FQNEAQ (reference sequence). The CDR3 region has the DNA TGTGCCAGCAGCCCGCTAGAAAAACTGTTTTTT. Amino acids: CASSPLEKLFF.

This clonotype was seen a few times. This sequence joins TRBV12-3 or TRBV12-4 and TRBJ2-1; D might be TRBD1 (5 bases). There are 15 residues in the CDR3. Trimming stripped 3 bases from V and 7 bases from J, with 16 bases between. CDR3 residues: CASSFSQGIVNEQFF. In DNA form, the CDR3 reads TGTGCCAGCAGTTTCTCGCAGGGAATAGTGAATGAGCAGTTCTTC.

The V gene is TRBV27, the J gene TRBJ1-2; D gene uncertain. The length of the CDR3 is 13 residues. Germline CDR1 reads MNHEY; CDR2 reads SMNVEV (reference sequence). The ends were cut back, 6 bases at V and 4 bases at J, with 12 bases in the middle. The CDR3 DNA reads TGTGCCAGCAGCCCAACAGAGTTCTATGGCTACACCTTC. As protein: CASSPTEFYGYTF.

V usage is TRBV12-3 or TRBV12-4 and J usage is TRBJ1-6, with a weak D call TRBD1 (6 bases). The CDR3 is 12 residues long. V lost 5 bases and J 10 bases, leaving 9 bases between the germline ends. The CDR3 bases are TGTGCCAGCAGTGCACAGGGATCACCCCTCCACTTT. It is translated as CASSAQGSPLHF.

The CDR3 region is CASIRSGTGVGQYF. For the CDR3, the DNA is TGCGCCAGCATCCGTTCCGGGACAGGGGTTGGGCAGTACTTC. V is TRBV10-2 and J is TRBJ2-7; TRBD1 matches at 10 bases. The CDR3 is made up of 14 amino acids. CDR1 and CDR2 (germline): WSHSY, SAAADI. Unmatched junction bases numbered 12, after V lost 7 bases and J lost 9 bases.

The gene calls are TRBV29-1 and TRBJ1-2; D perhaps matches TRBD1 (6 bases). Germline CDR1 is SQVTM and CDR2 is ANQGSEA. The CDR3 is 14 amino acids. The V end was cut by 5 bases, the J end by 4 bases, with 17 bases between. The CDR3 nucleotides are TGCAGCGTTTGGGGGGGGGCGAAGGGCTATGGCTACACCTTC. Translating it yields CSVWGGAKGYGYTF.

This clonotype was picked up a small number of times. The conserved phenylalanine or tryptophan normally closing the CDR3 is absent here, so this likely arose from a read error. The DNA is omitted, as the CDR3 cannot be located on it reliably, and the CDR3 follows TCRdb's listing. The chain links TRBV5-1 to TRBJ2-4; whether TRBD1, the table's D call, matches the DNA was not checked. The CDR3 adds up to 13 amino acids, both ends counted. Germline assignment: CDR1 SGHRS and CDR2 YFSETQ. Here the CDR3 reads CASSPEPGRQSLL.

V gene TRBV2 combines with J gene TRBJ1-1, with D possibly TRBD1 on 5 matching bases. Germline V gene data show CDR1 as SNHLY and CDR2 as FYNNEI. The V end was cut by 9 bases, the J end by 2 bases, with 13 bases between. The length of the CDR3 is 13 residues. The CDR3 loop is CASERDRNTEAFF. The CDR3 coding sequence is TGTGCCAGTGAGAGGGACCGAAACACTGAAGCTTTCTTT.

The chain has TRBV20-1 and TRBJ2-5; the D gene is possibly TRBD2 (5 bases). There are 13 residues in the CDR3. Trimming removed 3 bases at V and 6 bases at J, with 14 bases between. CDR1 is DFQATT and CDR2 is SNEGSKA in the germline V gene (reference sequence). CDR3 sequence reads: CSASRRGWQTQYF. For the CDR3, the DNA is TGCAGTGCTAGCAGACGGGGTTGGCAGACCCAGTACTTC.

The gene calls are TRBV5-6 and TRBJ2-4; D is perhaps TRBD1 or TRBD2 (5 bases each). CDR3 length: 14 residues. The V end lost 2 bases, the J end lost 4 bases, and 10 bases lay between the germline ends. Germline V lookup: CDR1 SGHDT, CDR2 YYEEEE. The CDR3 here is CASSFFGAKNIQYF. DNA of the CDR3: TGTGCCAGCAGCTTCTTCGGGGCTAAAAACATTCAGTACTTC.

This clonotype was recorded a few times. The rearrangement links TRBV12-3 or TRBV12-4 to TRBJ1-2, with 9 bases fitting TRBD1. The CDR3 consists of 15 residues. The V gene end was trimmed by 3 bases and the J gene end by 7 bases; junction bases not matched to a gene: 9. As DNA, the CDR3 is TGTGCCAGCAGTTTCACCTCCGGGACAGGGCTTGGCTACACCTTC. Encoded protein: CASSFTSGTGLGYTF.

This rearrangement joins TRBV15 to TRBJ1-3; no definite D call. CDR1 is LNHNV, CDR2 YYDKDF, per germline (reference sequence). Trimming shortened V by 0 bases and J by 4 bases, and 10 bases separated the two germline ends. The CDR3 has 15 amino acids. Written as DNA, the CDR3 is TGTGCCACCAGCAGAGAGTCGTCAGCGGGAAACACCATATATTTT. It is translated as CATSRESSAGNTIYF.

This clonotype was seen only a few times. V usage is TRBV18 and J usage is TRBJ2-7; D is possibly TRBD1 (5 bases). CDR3 length: 14 amino acids. The V and J ends lost 3 bases and 5 bases respectively, with 14 bases between them. CDR1 KGHSH and CDR2 LQKENI come from the germline V gene. This chain's CDR3 is CASSPVQGSDEQYF. The DNA for the CDR3 is TGTGCCAGCTCACCCGTCCAGGGATCGGACGAGCAGTACTTC.

The rearrangement joins TRBV10-3 to TRBJ2-1; 10 nucleotides align to TRBD1. Trimming took 10 bases from V and 9 from J; bases not matched to a gene: 9. The CDR3 is made up of 13 amino acids. Germline V CDR1 and CDR2: ENHRY, SYGVKD. The CDR3 nucleotides read TGTGCCACCGGGGGGACAGGGGCCGGTGAGCAGTTCTTC. Protein sequence: CATGGTGAGEQFF.

This clonotype was detected a few times. The chain combines TRBV29-1 with TRBJ2-1; D is possibly TRBD1 or TRBD2 (5 bases each). The V end lost 2 bases, the J end lost 2 bases, and 13 bases lay between the germline ends. This CDR3 contains 15 residues. Germline V CDR1 and CDR2: SQVTM, ANQGSEA. CDR3: CSVEWDGDTYNEQFF. The CDR3 DNA sequence: TGCAGCGTTGAATGGGACGGCGATACCTACAATGAGCAGTTCTTC.

This clonotype was seen only a few times. In DNA form, the CDR3 reads TGTGCCAGCTCACCCAGGGGGGAAGGAGAGACCCAGTACTTC. This translates into CASSPRGEGETQYF. This rearrangement joins TRBV18 to TRBJ2-5; D might be TRBD1 (7 bases). V lost 3 bases and J 4 bases, leaving 12 bases between the germline ends. CDR1 KGHSH and CDR2 LQKENI come from the germline V gene. CDR3 length: 14 residues.

The rearrangement joins TRBV12-3 or TRBV12-4 to TRBJ2-2, with D perhaps given as TRBD1 or TRBD2 (5 bases each). Between the trimmed V and J ends, which lost 8 bases and 1 base, there was a span of 11 bases. The CDR3 spans 14 residues. CDR3 nucleotide sequence: TGTGCCAGCGAGGGACCGAGGAACACCGGGGAGCTGTTTTTT. Translation gives CASEGPRNTGELFF.

V is TRBV5-1 and J is TRBJ1-1; possibly TRBD1 for D (6 bases). V lost 0 bases and J lost 3, with 12 bases in between. The CDR3 loop spans 15 amino acids. Per the germline V gene, CDR1 is SGHRS and CDR2 is YFSETQ. This chain's CDR3 is CASSLGGTTDTEAFF. The CDR3 DNA reads as TGCGCCAGCAGCTTGGGAGGGACAACCGACACTGAAGCTTTCTTT.

The V and J genes are TRBV12-3 or TRBV12-4 and TRBJ2-1, with TRBD2 identical over 13 bases. Trimming took 2 bases from V and 5 from J; bases not matched to a gene: 3. This CDR3 comprises 16 residues. CDR3 DNA: TGTGCCAGCAGTTTACTCGGGACTAGCGGGGACAATGAGCAGTTCTTC. It specifies CASSLLGTSGDNEQFF.